The clone carrying this T cell receptor (beta chain) was found a few times. Its specificity is not known. The source of the sample is a study of CD8 T cells in ankylosing spondylitis. Overall study findings and caveats: In synovial fluid and blood from reactive arthritis, some motif variants were previously reported. A TCR beta motif of under 10 highly homologous variants seemed to mark ankylosing spondylitis blood. Researchers report that disease-linked clones proved CD8+ and relatively rare in peripheral blood. Matched ankylosing spondylitis synovial fluid reportedly contained a significantly enriched population of disease-linked clones.

Quantitative 5'-RACE with molecular barcodes produced the TCR beta libraries. TCRdb recomputed calls from the 5' RACE reads with MiXCR, one row per CDR3 protein. The table shows 500,000 to 650,000 distinct CDR3 sequences, with roughly 5% occurring only once. Germline trimming cut 0 bases from V and 5 bases from J; bases unmatched to any gene: 8. The CDR3 contains 16 residues. CDR1 KGHSH and CDR2 LQKENI come from the germline V gene. Specimen: blood, either unsorted or a sorted T cell fraction (not recorded which). The J gene is TRBJ2-7, the V gene TRBV18; the match to TRBD1 covers 9 bases. The source is a male donor with ankylosing spondylitis. CDR3 sequence reads: CASSPPPGQGVDEQYF. The CDR3 DNA reads as TGTGCCAGCTCACCACCCCCGGGACAGGGTGTCGACGAGCAGTACTTC. The variable domain in full, completed from reference TRBV18 and TRBJ2-7, reads NAGVMQNPRHLVRRRGQEARLRCSPMKGHSHVYWYRQLPEEGLKFMVYLQKENIIDESGMPKERFSAEFPKEGPSILRIQQVVRGDSAAYFCASSPPPGQGVDEQYFGPGTRLTVT.